The 23 T cell receptor beta chains below were found in one sample sequenced in a study of identical twins. Each CDR3 protein gets one entry after TCRdb re-called the 5' RACE reads with MiXCR. The table includes 690,000 or so distinct CDR3 sequences, less than 10% detected once. This sample also appeared in a second study, on yellow fever vaccine responses in identical twins.

The specimen sequenced was PBMCs. These receptors all come from a woman under 30 in good health.

This clonotype was seen more than once but under ten times. The chain uses TRBV7-2 and TRBJ2-1; D is perhaps TRBD2 (5 bases). This CDR3 region has 14 residues. Germline CDR1 and CDR2: SGHTA and FQGNSA. V lost 5 bases and J lost 5, with 13 bases in between. The CDR3 loop reads CASSGGRVHNEQFF. DNA of the CDR3: TGTGCCAGCAGCGGAGGAAGGGTACACAATGAGCAGTTCTTC.

The V and J genes are TRBV3-1 and TRBJ2-4; either TRBD1 or TRBD2 may supply D (5 bases each). The length of the CDR3 is 15 residues. V dropped 4 bases and J dropped 0 bases, with 10 bases sitting between them. Germline V gene sequence: CDR1 LGHDT, CDR2 YNNKEL (reference sequence). CDR3 protein: CASSPGTVAKNIQYF. The CDR3, as DNA: TGTGCCAGCAGCCCAGGGACCGTAGCCAAAAACATTCAGTACTTC.

This clonotype was counted between two and nine times. V usage is TRBV6-2 or TRBV6-3 and J usage is TRBJ2-7; D is uncertain. The CDR3 has 12 residues. Germline loops: CDR1 MNHEY, CDR2 SVGEGT. Trimming took 6 bases from V and 5 from J, leaving 11 bases between them. The CDR3 region is CASRYPPDEQYF. Written as DNA, the CDR3 is TGTGCCAGCAGATATCCTCCGGACGAGCAGTACTTC.

The CDR3 sequence is CAIRSASVIGELFF. Written as DNA, the CDR3 is TGTGCCATCCGATCAGCTAGTGTCATCGGGGAGCTGTTTTTT. The chain recombines TRBV2 with TRBJ2-2; no definite D call. In germline, CDR1 is SNHLY, CDR2 FYNNEI. CDR3 length equals 14 residues. Trimming took off 10 bases at V and 7 bases at J, with 19 bases between the two ends.

This chain uses TRBV12-3 or TRBV12-4 with TRBJ2-7; maybe TRBD1 (5 bases). This CDR3 is 13 amino acids long. V dropped 6 bases and J dropped 3 bases, with 12 bases sitting between them. The chain's CDR3 is CASRVGPLYEQYF. CDR3 DNA: TGTGCCAGCAGGGTGGGGCCCCTCTACGAGCAGTACTTC.

This clonotype has a handful of counts. This chain links TRBV7-9 with TRBJ1-2; D is undetermined. V was pared by 5 bases and J by 2 bases, with 18 bases between. The germline gives CDR1 SEHNR, CDR2 FQNEAQ (reference sequence). This CDR3 comprises 16 residues. The CDR3, as DNA: TGTGCCAGCAGCCCGTTTGAGAGCTCTGCAAACTATGGCTACACCTTC. It translates to CASSPFESSANYGYTF.

This clonotype was recorded a few times. The CDR3 here is CASSLFVSNTGELFF. CDR3 nucleotides: TGCGCCAGCAGCTTGTTTGTCAGTAACACCGGGGAGCTGTTTTTT. The rearrangement uses TRBV5-1 and TRBJ2-2; the D is unclear. Germline V gene sequence: CDR1 SGHRS, CDR2 YFSETQ. Trimming took 1 base from V and 2 from J, leaving 9 bases between them. CDR3 length equals 15 residues.

In its sample, this clonotype was seen a few times. The V and J genes are TRBV3-1 and TRBJ2-3, with 7 bases identical to TRBD1. J lost 8 bases, V lost 3 bases, and 14 bases had no gene match. Germline lookup yields CDR1 LGHDT and CDR2 YNNKEL (reference sequence). The CDR3 spans 16 residues. The CDR3 DNA follows: TGTGCCAGCAGCCAGGTACAGGGGCGAAAACTTCCTACGCAGTATTTT. This encodes CASSQVQGRKLPTQYF.

The chain couples TRBV12-3 or TRBV12-4 to TRBJ1-6; 8 bases agree with TRBD1. This CDR3 has 15 amino acids. Unmatched junction bases numbered 8, after V lost 3 bases and J lost 10 bases. CDR3 in amino acids: CASSFPGQGESPLHF. CDR3 DNA: TGTGCCAGCAGTTTCCCCGGACAGGGTGAATCACCCCTCCACTTT.

This clonotype showed up many times. This rearrangement joins TRBV29-1 to TRBJ2-2, with D tentatively TRBD1 or TRBD2 (6 bases each). This CDR3 comprises 14 residues. Germline V gene lookup returns CDR1 SQVTM and CDR2 ANQGSEA. Trimming removed 6 bases from V and 4 bases from J, with 15 bases in between. The CDR3 DNA reads as TGCAGCGTGTTTAGGGGGGTCGGCACCGGGGAGCTGTTTTTT. Its translation: CSVFRGVGTGELFF.

The rearrangement uses TRBV19 and TRBJ2-5, with 8 bases lining up with TRBD1. Germline assignment: CDR1 LNHDA and CDR2 SQIVND (reference sequence). The CDR3 covers 13 residues. The trim removed 7 bases at V and 5 bases at J, leaving 6 bases unmatched. The CDR3 spells CASTGGGSETQYF. CDR3 bases: TGTGCCAGTACAGGGGGCGGTTCGGAGACCCAGTACTTC.

This chain links TRBV7-9 with TRBJ2-3; 10 bases map to TRBD1. V dropped 5 bases and J dropped 5; count of bases not matched to a gene: 4. Germline V gene lookup returns CDR1 SEHNR and CDR2 FQNEAQ (reference sequence). The CDR3 is 14 residues long. Here the CDR3 DNA reads TGTGCCAGCAGCCCCCGGGACAGGGGAGATACGCAGTATTTT. Encoded protein: CASSPRDRGDTQYF.

The chain joins TRBV10-3 to TRBJ2-7, with D possibly TRBD2 on 5 matching bases. Trimming stripped 3 bases from V and 5 bases from J, with 8 bases between. This CDR3 comprises 12 residues. Germline assignment: CDR1 ENHRY and CDR2 SYGVKD. The CDR3 protein is CAISDRRNEQYF. The CDR3 nucleotides read TGTGCCATCAGTGACCGGAGGAACGAGCAGTACTTC.

In DNA, the CDR3 is TGTGCCAGCAGCGCGGGATTGCTGACGGCTAATGAAAAACTGTTTTTT. Residues: CASSAGLLTANEKLFF. The rearrangement links TRBV5-6 to TRBJ1-4; no clear D gene. Trimming shortened V by 4 bases and J by 3 bases, and 16 bases separated the two germline ends. CDR1 is SGHDT, CDR2 YYEEEE, per germline. The CDR3 length is 16 residues.

This clonotype was picked up a small number of times. This chain uses TRBV20-1 with TRBJ2-5; possible D gene TRBD2, 7 bases. The CDR3 contains 12 residues. V was clipped by 5 bases and J by 13 bases, with 20 bases between them. CDR1 and CDR2 from the germline V gene are DFQATT and SNEGSKA (reference sequence). In nucleotides, the CDR3 is TGCAGTGCTCCCCCGGGGGCCGGGGGGTTGTACTTC. As protein: CSAPPGAGGLYF.

The chain is built from TRBV5-4 and TRBJ2-2, with D perhaps given as TRBD1 or TRBD2 (5 bases each). The V gene lost 4 bases and the J gene lost 11 bases, with 15 bases spanning the gap. The CDR3 spans 13 residues. Germline V CDR1 and CDR2: SGHNT, YYREEE (reference sequence). CDR3 in amino acids: CASSPGDLCELFF. As DNA, the CDR3 is TGTGCCAGCAGCCCTGGGGACCTCTGCGAGCTGTTTTTT.

This sequence joins TRBV6-6 and TRBJ2-7; 9 bases fit TRBD2. The V gene's germline CDR1 is MNHNY and CDR2 SVGAGI (reference sequence). This CDR3 spans 12 amino acids. V lost 7 bases to trimming and J lost 6 bases; unmatched junction nucleotides: 4. The CDR3 reads CASTPSGAEQYF. CDR3 nucleotide sequence: TGTGCCAGCACGCCTAGCGGGGCCGAGCAGTACTTC.

This sequence joins TRBV5-4 and TRBJ2-2; TRBD2 agrees at 9 bases. CDR1 and CDR2 (germline): SGHNT, YYREEE (reference sequence). The CDR3 totals 18 residues. Trimming took 3 bases from V and 4 from J; bases not matched to a gene: 13. The CDR3 DNA is TGTGCCAGCAGCTCCGGCGATAGCGGGGGTTTCTCCACCGGGGAGCTGTTTTTT. Its translation: CASSSGDSGGFSTGELFF. Supplemented by reference TRBV5-4 and TRBJ2-2, the full variable domain reads ETGVTQSPTHLIKTRGQQVTLRCSSQSGHNTVSWYQQALGQGPQFIFQYYREEENGRGNFPPRFSGLQFPNYSSELNVNALELDDSALYLCASSSGDSGGFSTGELFFGEGSRLTVL.

Only a few counts were recorded for this clonotype. This chain uses TRBV6-5 with TRBJ1-5; D ambiguous. CDR1 is MNHEY and CDR2 is SVGAGI in the germline V gene. Trimming cost V 3 bases and J 2 bases, with 5 bases left between them. The CDR3 is 13 amino acids. CDR3 DNA sequence: TGTGCCAGCAGTTATGTTCGCAATCAGCCCCAGCATTTT. Protein: CASSYVRNQPQHF.

This clonotype was observed at least ten times. This chain uses TRBV6-1 with TRBJ2-7; 8 bases are shared with TRBD1. The J segment lost 3 bases and the V segment lost 3 bases, leaving 13 bases of the junction unmatched. Germline-derived CDR1 and CDR2 are MNHNS and SASEGT. The CDR3 length is 17 residues. The DNA of the CDR3 is TGTGCCAGCAGTGATTACCCCCGGACAGGGATTAACTACGAGCAGTACTTC. This gives the protein CASSDYPRTGINYEQYF.

V is TRBV7-9 and J is TRBJ1-5; D uncertain. Germline V CDR1 and CDR2: SEHNR, FQNEAQ (reference sequence). The CDR3 loop spans 14 amino acids. The V end lost 5 bases, the J end lost 3 bases, and 11 bases lay between the germline ends. The CDR3 nucleotides read TGTGCCAGCAGCCCCCCGGGCCCCAATCAGCCCCAGCATTTT. Encoded protein: CASSPPGPNQPQHF.

This chain links TRBV11-1 with TRBJ2-4, with D unclear. Trimming took off 5 bases at V and 0 bases at J, with 20 bases between the two ends. CDR3 length: 18 residues. Germline V lookup: CDR1 SGHAT, CDR2 FQDESV (reference sequence). The CDR3 here is CASSLLKQSQEAKNIQYF. The CDR3 DNA sequence: TGTGCCAGCAGCCTGTTAAAGCAATCCCAGGAAGCCAAAAACATTCAGTACTTC.

This clonotype was observed at least ten times. This chain connects TRBV12-3 or TRBV12-4 to TRBJ2-3; TRBD1 agrees at 10 bases. This CDR3 has 18 amino acids. Trimming took 5 bases from V and 3 from J; bases not matched to a gene: 14. CDR3 amino acids: CASSPLLGDRGRTDTQYF. The CDR3 DNA is TGTGCCAGCAGTCCTCTTTTAGGCGACAGGGGGCGAACAGATACGCAGTATTTT.